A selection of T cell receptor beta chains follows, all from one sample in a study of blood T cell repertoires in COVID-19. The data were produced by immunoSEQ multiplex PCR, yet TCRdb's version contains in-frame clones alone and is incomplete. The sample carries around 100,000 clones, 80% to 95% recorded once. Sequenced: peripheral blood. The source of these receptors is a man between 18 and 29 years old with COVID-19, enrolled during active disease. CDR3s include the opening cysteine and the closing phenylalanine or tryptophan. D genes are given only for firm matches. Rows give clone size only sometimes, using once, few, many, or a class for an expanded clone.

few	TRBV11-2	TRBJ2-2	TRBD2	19	CASSRVGLAGGWNTGELFF	TGTGCCAGCAGCAGAGTGGGCCTAGCGGGAGGTTGGAACACCGGGGAGCTGTTTTTT
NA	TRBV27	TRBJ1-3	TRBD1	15	CASGPTGFSGNTIYF	TGTGCCAGCGGACCGACAGGGTTCTCTGGAAACACCATATATTTT
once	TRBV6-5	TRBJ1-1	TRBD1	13	CAARANRGTEAFF	TGTGCCGCCCGGGCAAACAGGGGCACTGAAGCTTTCTTT
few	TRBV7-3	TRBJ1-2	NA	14	CASSPGGEVGGYTF	TGTGCCAGCAGCCCCGGGGGGGAGGTAGGCGGCTACACCTTC
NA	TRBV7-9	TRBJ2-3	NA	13	CASSSTGTDTQYF	TGTGCCAGCAGCTCGACTGGCACAGATACGCAGTATTTT
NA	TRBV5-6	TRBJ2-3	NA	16	CASSLVSPGGTDTQYF	TGTGCCAGCAGCTTGGTATCTCCGGGTGGCACAGATACGCAGTATTTT
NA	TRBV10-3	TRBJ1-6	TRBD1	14	CAISAGTGGSPLHF	TGTGCCATCAGTGCCGGGACAGGGGGTTCACCCCTCCACTTT
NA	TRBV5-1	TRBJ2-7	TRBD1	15	CASSRDGQGIYEQYF	TGCGCCAGCTCGAGGGACGGACAGGGGATTTACGAGCAGTACTTC
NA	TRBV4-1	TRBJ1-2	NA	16	CASSQVASRIFYGYTF	TGCGCCAGCAGCCAAGTAGCCTCACGAATTTTCTATGGCTACACCTTC
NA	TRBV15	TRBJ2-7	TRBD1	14	CATSGDRGFHEQYF	TGTGCCACCAGCGGGGACAGGGGCTTCCACGAGCAGTACTTC
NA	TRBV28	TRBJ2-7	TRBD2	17	CASRSSGRASSSYEQYF	TGTGCCAGCAGGTCTAGCGGGAGGGCCTCTTCCTCCTACGAGCAGTACTTC
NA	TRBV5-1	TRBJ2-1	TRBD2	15	CASSLVSGRSNEQFF	TGCGCCAGCAGCTTGGTTAGCGGGAGGAGTAATGAGCAGTTCTTC
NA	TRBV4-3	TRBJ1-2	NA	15	CASSPQTGVNYGYTF	TGCGCCAGCAGCCCGCAGACAGGTGTTAACTATGGCTACACCTTC